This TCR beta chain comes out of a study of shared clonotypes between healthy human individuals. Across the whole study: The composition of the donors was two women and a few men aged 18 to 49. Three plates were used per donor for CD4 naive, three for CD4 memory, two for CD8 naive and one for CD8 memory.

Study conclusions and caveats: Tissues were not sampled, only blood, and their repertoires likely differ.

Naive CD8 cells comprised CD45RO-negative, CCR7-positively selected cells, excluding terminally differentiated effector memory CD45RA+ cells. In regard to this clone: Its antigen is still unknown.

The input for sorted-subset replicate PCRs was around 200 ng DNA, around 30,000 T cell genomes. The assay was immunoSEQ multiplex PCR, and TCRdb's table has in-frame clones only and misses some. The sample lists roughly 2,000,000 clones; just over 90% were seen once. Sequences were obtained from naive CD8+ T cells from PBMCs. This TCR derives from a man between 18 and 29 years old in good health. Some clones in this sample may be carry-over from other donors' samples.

CDR3 DNA sequence: TGTGCCTGGACCGAGACGAGGCATGGCTACACCTTC. This gives the protein CAWTETRHGYTF. This chain joins TRBV30 and TRBJ1-2; D gene ambiguous. The germline CDR1 and CDR2 sequences are GTSNPN and SVGIG (reference sequence). This CDR3 region has 12 residues. Deletions cut 4 bases from V and 6 bases from J, with 12 bases between.